These 7 T cell receptor beta chains were sequenced from one sample in a study of blood T cells in healthy people across ages. The use of a sample-barcoded 5' primer and a J-beta primer mix characterized a second PCR of about 7 to 12 cycles. From the 5' RACE reads, TCRdb called clonotypes with MiXCR, one entry per CDR3 protein. In the table there are 1.2 million to 1.5 million distinct CDR3 sequences, 40% to 50% of which are singletons. Sample: blood. These receptors were obtained from a woman in her late teens or twenties in good health.

V gene TRBV20-1 combines with J gene TRBJ1-1; the match to TRBD1 covers 11 bases. The CDR3 is 13 residues long. CDR1 and CDR2 from the germline V gene are DFQATT and SNEGSKA (reference sequence). V dropped 6 bases and J dropped 5; count of bases not matched to a gene: 5. The DNA for the CDR3 is TGCAGTGCCCCAGGACAGGGGGCGACTGAAGCTTTCTTT. Translating gives CSAPGQGATEAFF.

The chain uses TRBV6-1 and TRBJ2-5; 7 nucleotides agree with TRBD1. The J call may be incorrect, as the DNA end agrees better with TRBJ2-7. CDR1 and CDR2 (germline): MNHNS, SASEGT. The CDR3 covers 15 residues. CDR3 sequence reads: CASSSLGQFSYEQYF. DNA of the CDR3: TGTGCCAGCAGTTCTTTGGGACAGTTCTCCTACGAGCAGTACTTC.

This chain connects TRBV7-9 to TRBJ2-5; D is unresolved. CDR1 and CDR2 (germline): SEHNR, FQNEAQ (reference sequence). Trimming took 5 bases from V and 5 from J, leaving 9 bases between them. CDR3 length: 12 amino acids. CDR3 loop: CASSQEVETQYF. CDR3 sequence (DNA): TGTGCCAGCAGCCAAGAGGTGGAGACCCAGTACTTC.

This sequence joins TRBV21-1 and TRBJ2-3; the table gives TRBD1 as D, unverified against the DNA. TRBV21-1 is classified as a pseudogene. This CDR3 is 13 amino acids long. The CDR3 spells CASRTVGTDTQYF. In DNA, the CDR3 is TGTGCCAGCAGGACAGTCGGCACAGATACGCAGTATTTT.

This clonotype was counted between two and nine times. The CDR3, as DNA: TGTGCCAGCAGCGGACCCGGGACAGGGGTGAATCAGCCCCAGCATTTT. The encoded protein is CASSGPGTGVNQPQHF. The rearrangement links TRBV7-2 to TRBJ1-5; 10 positions match TRBD1. This CDR3 region has 16 residues. V lost 5 bases to trimming and J lost 4 bases; unmatched junction nucleotides: 8. CDR1 and CDR2 from the germline V gene are SGHTA and FQGNSA.

The J gene is TRBJ1-1, the V gene TRBV9, with D uncertain. CDR3 length: 15 amino acids. CDR1 is SGDLS and CDR2 is YYNGEE in the germline V gene. Trimming left V 0 bases short and J 0 bases short, with 9 bases between. CDR3 coding DNA: TGTGCCAGCAGCGTAGCCCCCTTTATGAACACTGAAGCTTTCTTT. As protein: CASSVAPFMNTEAFF.

This chain connects TRBV7-2 to TRBJ2-2, with TRBD2 identical over 8 bases. V dropped 2 bases and J dropped 4; count of bases not matched to a gene: 3. Germline V gene data show CDR1 as SGHTA and CDR2 as FQGNSA. This CDR3 is 15 amino acids long. DNA of the CDR3: TGTGCCAGCAGCTTATACGGGGGGGCCACCGGGGAGCTGTTTTTT. This codes for CASSLYGGATGELFF.